These 23 T cell receptor beta chains originate from one sample sequenced in a study of beta chain features in type 1 diabetes (dated by TCRdb to the late 2010s). The method was the immunoSEQ multiplex PCR assay. The entire isolated RNA was reverse transcribed using the High Capacity cDNA Reverse Transcription Kit, and thus expressed TCRB transcripts were sequenced. TCRdb limited this immuneACCESS table to in-frame rearrangements with V and J called. A share of clones is missing; checked studies link under half to unresolved V genes, and the rest is unexplained. The sample table records some 900,000 clones; roughly 15% of these occur just once. About 0.02% of the sample rests with the top ten. The sample taken for sequencing was naive CD4+ T cells from blood. The cell subset or site label for this specimen denotes: true naive CD4+ T cells. These receptors all stem from a woman aged 18-30 years in good health.

This clone was recorded a few times. V usage is TRBV6-6 and J usage is TRBJ2-1; 13 bases are shared with TRBD2. V dropped 5 bases and J dropped 7; count of bases not matched to a gene: 8. The CDR3 spans 16 residues. Germline assignment: CDR1 MNHNY and CDR2 SVGAGI (reference sequence). CDR3 nucleotide sequence: TGTGCCAGCAGTACCTCCGGGACTAGCGGGAATAATGAGCAGTTCTTC. Its protein product is CASSTSGTSGNNEQFF.

The V and J genes are TRBV6-5 and TRBJ1-1, with D uncertain. Trimming took off 0 bases at V and 1 base at J, with 12 bases between the two ends. The CDR3 covers 16 residues. Per germline, CDR1 MNHEY and CDR2 SVGAGI. The CDR3 reads CASSYSRTEKNTEAFF. In DNA, the CDR3 is TGTGCCAGCAGTTACTCGCGGACGGAGAAGAACACTGAAGCTTTCTTT.

The V and J genes are TRBV5-4 and TRBJ2-7; D gene ambiguous. The V gene's germline CDR1 is SGHNT and CDR2 YYREEE (reference sequence). CDR3 length: 15 amino acids. V lost 2 bases, J lost 0 bases, and 12 bases lay in between. Here the CDR3 reads CASSLRDSYSYEQYF. As DNA, the CDR3 is TGTGCCAGCAGCTTAAGGGATTCCTACTCCTACGAGCAGTACTTC.

The chain recombines TRBV2 with TRBJ2-7; 8 nucleotides align to TRBD2. Trimming at V came to 7 bases and at J to 1 base, leaving 6 bases not matched to a gene. This CDR3 is built from 14 residues. CDR1 and CDR2 from the germline V gene are SNHLY and FYNNEI. CDR3 coding DNA: TGTGCCAGCAACCTAGCGGGTATATCCTACGAGCAGTACTTC. It codes for CASNLAGISYEQYF.

This chain links TRBV7-9 with TRBJ2-3; 9 bases align to TRBD1. Looked up from germline, CDR1 is SEHNR and CDR2 is FQNEAQ (reference sequence). The junction had 1 base not matched to a gene; V was cut back by 3 bases and J by 6 bases. The CDR3 sequence is 13 residues long. The CDR3 loop reads CASSLDRGDTQYF. Here the CDR3 DNA reads TGTGCCAGCAGCTTGGACAGGGGCGATACGCAGTATTTT.

The V call is TRBV29-1, the J call TRBJ2-2; D unresolved. The CDR3 covers 13 residues. Germline V gives CDR1 SQVTM, CDR2 ANQGSEA. Trimming removed 4 bases at V and 2 bases at J, with 8 bases between. CDR3 loop: CSVGKVNTGELFF. CDR3 nucleotide sequence: TGCAGCGTTGGTAAAGTAAACACCGGGGAGCTGTTTTTT.

The chain couples TRBV27 to TRBJ2-5; a possible D gene is TRBD2 (6 bases). The CDR3 is 13 residues long. The V gene's germline CDR1 is MNHEY and CDR2 SMNVEV (reference sequence). Trimming shortened V by 5 bases and J by 7 bases, and 14 bases separated the two germline ends. The CDR3 DNA reads TGTGCCAGCAGTGGGGCGCTGGGGGGGACCCAGTACTTC. It specifies CASSGALGGTQYF.

This clone was counted between two and nine times. DNA for the CDR3: TGTGCCAGCTCACTGGGGCCATTACCTAATGAGCAGTTCTTC. Amino acid sequence: CASSLGPLPNEQFF. This chain connects TRBV18 to TRBJ2-1; D perhaps matches TRBD1 (5 bases). The CDR3 is 14 amino acids. The germline V gene encodes CDR1 KGHSH and CDR2 LQKENI. The ends were cut back, 4 bases at V and 7 bases at J, with 14 bases in the middle.

J is TRBJ2-3 and V is TRBV7-6; D not resolved. The CDR3 extends over 17 amino acids. The V and J ends lost 5 bases and 5 bases respectively, with 23 bases between them. Germline lookup yields CDR1 SGHVS and CDR2 FNYEAQ. CDR3: CASSPRPAYTTKDTQYF. DNA for the CDR3: TGTGCCAGCAGCCCCCGACCAGCATACACCACCAAAGATACGCAGTATTTT.

The chain couples TRBV4-1 to TRBJ1-1; unclear D gene. CDR3 length: 14 amino acids. CDR1 MGHRA and CDR2 YSYEKL come from the germline V gene. The V and J ends lost 3 bases and 0 bases respectively, with 8 bases between them. The CDR3 sequence is CASSQLPVNTEAFF. The CDR3 nucleotides are TGCGCCAGCAGCCAGCTCCCCGTGAACACTGAAGCTTTCTTT.

In its sample, this clone was seen a few times. The V gene is TRBV5-4, the J gene TRBJ2-1; TRBD2 might be the D (5 bases). The V end lost 4 bases, the J end lost 9 bases, and 20 bases lay between the germline ends. Germline V gene sequence: CDR1 SGHNT, CDR2 YYREEE (reference sequence). The CDR3 is 15 amino acids. The CDR3 region is CASSTKDFHRTEQFF. The CDR3 DNA reads as TGTGCCAGCAGCACGAAGGACTTTCACCGCACTGAGCAGTTCTTC.

This clone showed up just a few times. The chain recombines TRBV7-2 with TRBJ2-5; 7 nucleotides agree with TRBD1. This CDR3 is 14 amino acids long. Germline V gene data show CDR1 as SGHTA and CDR2 as FQGNSA. V shed 5 bases, J shed 7 bases, and the junction held 10 bases outside the gene matches. The CDR3 nucleotides are TGTGCCAGCAGCAACCGGGACAGATTAGCGACCCAGTACTTC. This gives the protein CASSNRDRLATQYF.

This clone has only a few counts. The rearrangement links TRBV9 to TRBJ2-3, with 9 bases aligning to TRBD1. This CDR3 is built from 18 residues. V dropped 1 base and J dropped 6; count of bases not matched to a gene: 15. CDR1 SGDLS and CDR2 YYNGEE come from the germline V gene. The CDR3 region is CASSVNRDREGVWDTQYF. The CDR3 DNA sequence: TGTGCCAGCAGCGTAAACCGGGACAGGGAAGGCGTTTGGGATACGCAGTATTTT. The entire variable domain, with the rest obtained from reference TRBV9 and TRBJ2-3, is as follows: DSGVTQTPKHLITATGQRVTLRCSPRSGDLSVYWYQQSLDQGLQFLIQYYNGEERAKGNILERFSAQQFPDLHSELNLSSLELGDSALYFCASSVNRDREGVWDTQYFGPGTRLTVL.

This chain uses TRBV7-2 with TRBJ2-1; 10 positions agree with TRBD2. The CDR3 is made up of 15 amino acids. Unmatched junction bases numbered 7, after V lost 5 bases and J lost 6 bases. Germline V gene lookup returns CDR1 SGHTA and CDR2 FQGNSA. CDR3 amino acids: CASSPRLAGGNEQFF. CDR3 nucleotide sequence: TGTGCCAGCAGCCCCCGTTTAGCGGGGGGCAATGAGCAGTTCTTC.

This clone showed up just a few times. This chain links TRBV12-5 with TRBJ2-3; D is unresolved. CDR3 length: 13 residues. V was clipped by 6 bases and J by 6 bases, with 13 bases between them. Germline V gene sequence: CDR1 LGHNT, CDR2 FRNRAP. The CDR3 DNA reads as TGTGCTAGTGGAATTGCAGCAGTGGATACGCAGTATTTT. This sequence encodes CASGIAAVDTQYF.

The chain recombines TRBV15 with TRBJ1-2; 9 bases align to TRBD1. Germline CDR1 reads LNHNV; CDR2 reads YYDKDF (reference sequence). The CDR3 runs 14 residues. Trimming at V came to 8 bases and at J to 3 bases, leaving 7 bases not matched to a gene. This CDR3 reads CATGMGQGDYGYTF. DNA for the CDR3: TGTGCCACCGGCATGGGACAGGGAGACTATGGCTACACCTTC.

The chain couples TRBV7-2 to TRBJ1-2, with 7 nucleotides matching TRBD1. The CDR3 runs 15 residues. V shed 5 bases and J 0 bases; nucleotides not matched to a gene: 6. CDR1 is SGHTA, CDR2 FQGNSA, per germline. The CDR3 region has the DNA TGTGCCAGCAGCACTCGCAGGGGGACTAACTATGGCTACACCTTC. It is translated as CASSTRRGTNYGYTF.

As regards this clone: Different DNA sequences within this sample yield the same CDR3. This rearrangement joins TRBV28 to TRBJ2-2; D gene unclear. The CDR3 has 11 amino acids. In germline, CDR1 is MDHEN, CDR2 SYDVKM. Trimming took off 6 bases at V and 4 bases at J, with 3 bases between the two ends. Written as DNA, the CDR3 is TGTGCCAGCAGCCGCACCGGGGAGCTGTTTTTT. It translates to CASSRTGELFF. Together with reference TRBV28 and TRBJ2-2, the CDR3 gives the full variable domain: DVKVTQSSRYLVKRTGEKVFLECVQDMDHENMFWYRQDPGLGLRLIYFSYDVKMKEKGDIPEGYSVSREKKERFSLILESASTNQTSMYLCASSRTGELFFGEGSRLTVL.

This clone came up a few times. V gene TRBV9 combines with J gene TRBJ2-5; D not certain. The DNA matches TRBJ2-7 better at its end, which makes the J call doubtful. The CDR3 is made up of 14 amino acids. CDR1 and CDR2 from the germline V gene are SGDLS and YYNGEE. CDR3 residues: CASSASLGSYEQYF. The CDR3 nucleotides read TGTGCCAGCAGCGCTTCGTTGGGCTCCTACGAGCAGTACTTC.

The table lists this clone with a few counts. This chain connects TRBV5-4 to TRBJ2-3; 12 bases are a match to TRBD2. V gave up 3 bases and J gave up 4 bases; unmatched junction bases: 3. The CDR3 consists of 15 residues. Per the germline V gene, CDR1 is SGHNT and CDR2 is YYREEE (reference sequence). CDR3 nucleotide sequence: TGTGCCAGCAGCTGGGGACTAGCGGGTTCAGATACGCAGTATTTT. Translating gives CASSWGLAGSDTQYF.

This clone came up a few times. V usage is TRBV10-3 and J usage is TRBJ1-5; no clear D. CDR1 is ENHRY and CDR2 is SYGVKD in the germline V gene. This CDR3 is 13 amino acids long. V lost 8 bases to trimming and J lost 9 bases, with 17 bases between them. The CDR3 DNA follows: TGTGCCATCGGTCTGGAGCCTCGGGTGCCCCAGCATTTT. This translates into CAIGLEPRVPQHF.

A few counts support this clone. The chain recombines TRBV7-9 with TRBJ1-4; no definite D call. The CDR3 consists of 14 residues. In germline, CDR1 is SEHNR, CDR2 FQNEAQ (reference sequence). The ends were cut back, 6 bases at V and 3 bases at J, with 11 bases in the middle. CDR3 amino acids: CASRGRGANEKLFF. The CDR3 bases are TGTGCCAGCAGGGGTCGTGGCGCTAATGAAAAACTGTTTTTT.

This clone was counted between two and nine times. The CDR3 coding sequence is TGTGCCAGCAGCGCCGGGACAGGGATACCTGAAGCTTTCTTT. This gives the protein CASSAGTGIPEAFF. This rearrangement joins TRBV7-9 to TRBJ1-1; 9 bases align to TRBD1. J lost 6 bases, V lost 5 bases, and 7 bases had no gene match. This CDR3 has 14 amino acids. The germline V gene encodes CDR1 SEHNR and CDR2 FQNEAQ (reference sequence).